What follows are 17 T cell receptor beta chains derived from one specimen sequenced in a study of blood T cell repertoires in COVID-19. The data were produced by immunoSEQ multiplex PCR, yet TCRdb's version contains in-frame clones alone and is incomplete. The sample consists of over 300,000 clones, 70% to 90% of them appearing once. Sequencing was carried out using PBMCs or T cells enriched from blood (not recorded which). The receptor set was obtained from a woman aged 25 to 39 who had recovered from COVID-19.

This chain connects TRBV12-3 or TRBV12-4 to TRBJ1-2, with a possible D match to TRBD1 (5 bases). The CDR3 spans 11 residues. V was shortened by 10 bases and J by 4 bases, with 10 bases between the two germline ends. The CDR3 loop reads CATWGSYGYTF. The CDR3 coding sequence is TGTGCCACCTGGGGCTCCTATGGCTACACCTTC.

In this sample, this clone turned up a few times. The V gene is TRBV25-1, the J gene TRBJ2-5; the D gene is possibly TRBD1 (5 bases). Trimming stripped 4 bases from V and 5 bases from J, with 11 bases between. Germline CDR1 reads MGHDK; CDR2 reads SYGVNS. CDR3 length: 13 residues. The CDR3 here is CASSGAGRETQYF. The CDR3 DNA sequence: TGTGCCAGCAGTGGGGCAGGGCGGGAGACCCAGTACTTC.

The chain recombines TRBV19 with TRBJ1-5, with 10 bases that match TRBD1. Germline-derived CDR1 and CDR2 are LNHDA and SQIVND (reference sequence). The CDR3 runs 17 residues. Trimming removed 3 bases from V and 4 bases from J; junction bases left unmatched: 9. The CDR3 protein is CASSIRQGADRNQPQHF. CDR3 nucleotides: TGTGCCAGTAGTATTCGACAGGGGGCGGACAGAAATCAGCCCCAGCATTTT.

The CDR3 nucleotides are TGCAGCGGGGTGGAGGGTCAAAGTGAGACCCAGTACTTC. It codes for CSGVEGQSETQYF. V is TRBV29-1 and J is TRBJ2-5, with D possibly being TRBD2 (6 bases). Germline V gene sequence: CDR1 SQVTM, CDR2 ANQGSEA. The length of the CDR3 is 13 residues. Trimming cost V 7 bases and J 5 bases, with 17 bases left between them.

In nucleotides, the CDR3 is TGTGCCAGCAGCTTCAGGGGGCTTGGCACTGAAGCTTTCTTT. Protein: CASSFRGLGTEAFF. The rearrangement links TRBV14 to TRBJ1-1; 8 positions agree with TRBD1. From germline, CDR1 is SGHDN and CDR2 FVKESK. The J segment lost 4 bases and the V segment lost 5 bases, leaving 6 bases of the junction unmatched. This CDR3 region has 14 residues. The variable domain in full, with the rest retrieved from reference TRBV14 and TRBJ1-1, is EAGVTQFPSHSVIEKGQTVTLRCDPISGHDNLYWYRRVMGKEIKFLLHFVKESKQDESGMPNNRFLAERTGGTYSTLKVQPAELEDSGVYFCASSFRGLGTEAFFGQGTRLTVV.

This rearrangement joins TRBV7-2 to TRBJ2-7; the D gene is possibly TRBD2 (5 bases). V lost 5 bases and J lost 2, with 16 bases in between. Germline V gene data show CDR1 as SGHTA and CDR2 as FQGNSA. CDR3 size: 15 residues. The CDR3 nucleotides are TGTGCCAGCAGCCCCTTAAGAGGGCCCACCTACGAGCAGTACTTC. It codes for CASSPLRGPTYEQYF.

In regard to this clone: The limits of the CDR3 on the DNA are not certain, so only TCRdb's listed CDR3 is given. CDR3 amino acids: CASSFFGPQGVSGANVLTF. The rearrangement joins TRBV27 to TRBJ2-6; the D call in the table, TRBD1, was not verified against the DNA. Inclusive of both ends, the CDR3 amounts to 19 amino acids. Germline-derived CDR1 and CDR2 are MNHEY and SMNVEV (reference sequence).

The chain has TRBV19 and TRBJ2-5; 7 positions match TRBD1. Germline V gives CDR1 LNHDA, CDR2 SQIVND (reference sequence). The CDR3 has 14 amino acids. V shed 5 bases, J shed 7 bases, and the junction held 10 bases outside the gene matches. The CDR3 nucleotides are TGTGCCAGTAGTGAGACAGGGACGGTGGGGACCCAGTACTTC. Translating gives CASSETGTVGTQYF.

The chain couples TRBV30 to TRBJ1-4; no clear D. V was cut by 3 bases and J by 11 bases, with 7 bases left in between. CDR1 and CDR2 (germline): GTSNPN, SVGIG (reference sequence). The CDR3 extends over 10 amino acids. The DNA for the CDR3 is TGTGCCTGGAGGGAGGTGAAACTGTTTTTT. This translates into CAWREVKLFF.

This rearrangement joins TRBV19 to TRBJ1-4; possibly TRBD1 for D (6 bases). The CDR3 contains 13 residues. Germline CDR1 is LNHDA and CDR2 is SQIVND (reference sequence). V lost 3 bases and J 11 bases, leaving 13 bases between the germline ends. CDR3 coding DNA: TGTGCCAGTAGTATGAACAGGGCCGAGAAACTGTTTTTT. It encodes CASSMNRAEKLFF.

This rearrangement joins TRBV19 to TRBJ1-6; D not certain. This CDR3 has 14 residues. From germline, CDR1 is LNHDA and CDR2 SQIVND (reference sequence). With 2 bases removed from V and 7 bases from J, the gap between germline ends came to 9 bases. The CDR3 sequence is CASSIRGPNSPLHF. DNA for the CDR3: TGTGCCAGTAGTATACGGGGTCCCAATTCACCCCTCCACTTT.

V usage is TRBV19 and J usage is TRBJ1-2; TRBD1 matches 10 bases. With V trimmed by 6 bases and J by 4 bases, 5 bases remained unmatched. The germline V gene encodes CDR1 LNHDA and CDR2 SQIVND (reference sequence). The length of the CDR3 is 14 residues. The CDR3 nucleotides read TGTGCCAGTAGGACAGGGGGCATGGGCTATGGCTACACCTTC. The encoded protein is CASRTGGMGYGYTF.

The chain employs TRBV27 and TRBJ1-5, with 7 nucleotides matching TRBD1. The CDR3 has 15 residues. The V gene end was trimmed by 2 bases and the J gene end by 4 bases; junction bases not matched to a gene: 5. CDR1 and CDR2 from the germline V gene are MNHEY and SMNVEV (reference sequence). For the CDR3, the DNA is TGTGCCAGCAGTTTAGTCGGCAGGGGGAATCAGCCCCAGCATTTT. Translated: CASSLVGRGNQPQHF.

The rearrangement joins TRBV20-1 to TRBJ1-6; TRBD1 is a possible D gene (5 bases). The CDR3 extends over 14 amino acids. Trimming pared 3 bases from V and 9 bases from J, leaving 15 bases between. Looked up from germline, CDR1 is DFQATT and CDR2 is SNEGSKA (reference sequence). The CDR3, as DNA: TGCAGTGCTAGTAGCAGGGTTAGGAGTTCACCCCTCCACTTT. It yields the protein CSASSRVRSSPLHF.

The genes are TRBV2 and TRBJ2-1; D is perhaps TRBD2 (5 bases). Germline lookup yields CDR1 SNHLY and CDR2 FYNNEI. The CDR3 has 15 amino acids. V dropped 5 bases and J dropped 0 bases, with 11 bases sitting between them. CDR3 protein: CASSSAGSSYNEQFF. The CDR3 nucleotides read TGTGCCAGCAGTTCCGCGGGTTCCTCCTACAATGAGCAGTTCTTC.

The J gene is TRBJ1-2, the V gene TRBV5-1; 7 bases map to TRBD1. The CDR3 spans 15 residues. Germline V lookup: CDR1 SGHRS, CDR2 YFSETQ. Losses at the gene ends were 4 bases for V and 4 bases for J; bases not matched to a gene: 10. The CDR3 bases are TGCGCCAGCAGCCCCGACGGGGACAGCAGCTATGGCTACACCTTC. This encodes CASSPDGDSSYGYTF.

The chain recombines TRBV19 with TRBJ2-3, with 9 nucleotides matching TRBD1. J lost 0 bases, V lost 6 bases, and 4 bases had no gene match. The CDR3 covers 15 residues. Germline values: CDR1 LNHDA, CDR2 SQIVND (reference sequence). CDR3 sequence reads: CASRKQGASTDTQYF. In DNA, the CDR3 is TGTGCCAGTAGGAAACAGGGGGCGAGCACAGATACGCAGTATTTT.